This note documents a single TCR beta chain sequence. This entry comes from a study of control samples from healthy donors and cancer patients. The CDR3 length is 12 residues. Per the germline V gene, CDR1 is SGHRS and CDR2 is YFSETQ. The junction had 4 bases not matched to a gene; V was cut back by 4 bases and J by 8 bases. Profiled with immunoSEQ multiplex PCR; TCRdb holds only in-frame clones, not every one. Among 100,000 to 150,000 clones listed, 75% to 95% were seen once. This TCR was recovered from a man in his late teens or twenties in good health. The rearrangement uses TRBV5-1 and TRBJ1-2; 8 positions agree with TRBD1. What was sequenced was blood. CDR3 loop: CASSPRDRGYTF. CDR3 DNA sequence: TGCGCCAGCAGCCCGCGGGACAGGGGCTACACCTTC.